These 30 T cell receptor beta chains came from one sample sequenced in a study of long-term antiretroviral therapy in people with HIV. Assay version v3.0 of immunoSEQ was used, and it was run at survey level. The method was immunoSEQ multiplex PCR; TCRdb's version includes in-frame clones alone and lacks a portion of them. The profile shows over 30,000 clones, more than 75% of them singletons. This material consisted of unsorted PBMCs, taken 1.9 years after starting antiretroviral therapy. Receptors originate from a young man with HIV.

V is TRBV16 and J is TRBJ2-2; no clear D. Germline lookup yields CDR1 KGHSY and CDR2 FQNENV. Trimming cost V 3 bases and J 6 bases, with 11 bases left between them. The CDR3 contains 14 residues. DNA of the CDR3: TGTGCCAGCAGCCAGTACTCAGGTGCCGGGGAGCTGTTTTTT. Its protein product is CASSQYSGAGELFF.

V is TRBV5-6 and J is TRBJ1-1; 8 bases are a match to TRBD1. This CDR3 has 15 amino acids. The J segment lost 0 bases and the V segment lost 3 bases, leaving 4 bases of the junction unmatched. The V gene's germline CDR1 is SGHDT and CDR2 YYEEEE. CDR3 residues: CASSSLGQVNTEAFF. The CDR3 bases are TGTGCCAGCAGCTCACTGGGACAGGTGAACACTGAAGCTTTCTTT.

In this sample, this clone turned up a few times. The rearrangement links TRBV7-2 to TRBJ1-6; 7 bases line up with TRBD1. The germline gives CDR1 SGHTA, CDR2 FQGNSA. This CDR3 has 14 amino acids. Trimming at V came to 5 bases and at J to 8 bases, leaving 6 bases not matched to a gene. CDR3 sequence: CASSRTGRDSPLHF. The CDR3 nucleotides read TGTGCCAGCAGCCGGACAGGTCGGGATTCACCCCTCCACTTT.

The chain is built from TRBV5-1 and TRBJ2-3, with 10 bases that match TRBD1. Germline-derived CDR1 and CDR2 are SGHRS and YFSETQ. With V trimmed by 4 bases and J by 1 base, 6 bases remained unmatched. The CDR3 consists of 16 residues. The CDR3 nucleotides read TGCGCCAGCAGCGAATCCGGGACAGGGGGCACAGATACGCAGTATTTT. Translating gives CASSESGTGGTDTQYF.

This chain's CDR3 is CASSGPGQGFANYGYTF. The CDR3 region has the DNA TGTGCCAGCAGCGGCCCGGGACAGGGATTCGCTAACTATGGCTACACCTTC. The chain combines TRBV9 with TRBJ1-2, with 9 nucleotides matching TRBD1. This CDR3 region has 17 residues. Germline V gives CDR1 SGDLS, CDR2 YYNGEE. The V segment lost 3 bases and the J segment 0 bases; nucleotides outside the gene matches: 9.

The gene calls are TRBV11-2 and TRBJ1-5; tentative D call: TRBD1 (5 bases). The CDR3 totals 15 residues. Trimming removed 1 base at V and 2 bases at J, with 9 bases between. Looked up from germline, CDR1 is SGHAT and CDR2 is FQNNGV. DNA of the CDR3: TGTGCCAGCAGCTTAGGGCCGGGGGGCAATCAGCCCCAGCATTTT. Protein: CASSLGPGGNQPQHF.

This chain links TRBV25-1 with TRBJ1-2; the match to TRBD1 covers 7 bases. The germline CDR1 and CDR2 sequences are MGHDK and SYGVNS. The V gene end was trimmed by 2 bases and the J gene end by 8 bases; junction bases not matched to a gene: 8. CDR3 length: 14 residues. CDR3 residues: CASSEIGRGGGYTF. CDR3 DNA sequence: TGTGCCAGCAGTGAAATCGGCAGGGGGGGCGGCTACACCTTC.

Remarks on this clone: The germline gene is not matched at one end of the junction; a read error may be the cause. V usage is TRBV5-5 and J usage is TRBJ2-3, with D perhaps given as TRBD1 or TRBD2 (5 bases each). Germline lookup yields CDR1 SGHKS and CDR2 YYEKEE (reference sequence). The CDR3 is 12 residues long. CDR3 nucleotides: TGTGCCAGCAGCCCCGACAGTATACGGACTGGATTT. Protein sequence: CASSPDSIRTGF.

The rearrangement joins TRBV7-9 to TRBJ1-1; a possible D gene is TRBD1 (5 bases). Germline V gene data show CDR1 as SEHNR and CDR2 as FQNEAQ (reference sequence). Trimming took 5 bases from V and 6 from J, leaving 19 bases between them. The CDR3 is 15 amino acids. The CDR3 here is CASSPKSRVSAEAFF. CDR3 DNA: TGTGCCAGCAGCCCAAAAAGCAGGGTTTCGGCTGAAGCTTTCTTT.

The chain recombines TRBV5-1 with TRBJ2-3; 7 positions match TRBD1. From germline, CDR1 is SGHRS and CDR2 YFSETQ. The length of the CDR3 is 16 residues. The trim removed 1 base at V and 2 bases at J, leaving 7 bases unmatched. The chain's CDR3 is CASSLSWGQSTDTQYF. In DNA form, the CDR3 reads TGCGCCAGCAGCTTGTCGTGGGGACAGTCCACAGATACGCAGTATTTT.

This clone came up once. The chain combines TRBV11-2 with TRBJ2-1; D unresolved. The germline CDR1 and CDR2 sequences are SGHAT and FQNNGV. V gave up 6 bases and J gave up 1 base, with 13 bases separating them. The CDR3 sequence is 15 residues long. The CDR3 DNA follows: TGTGCCAGCAGAATAGTAGGAACATCCTACAATGAGCAGTTCTTC. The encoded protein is CASRIVGTSYNEQFF.

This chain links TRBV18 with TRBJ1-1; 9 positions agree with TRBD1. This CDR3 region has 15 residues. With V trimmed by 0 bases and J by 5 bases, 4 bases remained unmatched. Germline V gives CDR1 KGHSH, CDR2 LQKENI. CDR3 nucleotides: TGTGCCAGCTCACCACCGACAGGGGGAGGAACTGAAGCTTTCTTT. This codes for CASSPPTGGGTEAFF.

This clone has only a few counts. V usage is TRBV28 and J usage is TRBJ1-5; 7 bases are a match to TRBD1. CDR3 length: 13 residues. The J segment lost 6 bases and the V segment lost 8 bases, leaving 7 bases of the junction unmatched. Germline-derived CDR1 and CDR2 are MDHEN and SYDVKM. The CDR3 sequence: CASDRESGQPQHF. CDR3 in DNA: TGTGCCAGCGACAGGGAATCAGGTCAGCCCCAGCATTTT.

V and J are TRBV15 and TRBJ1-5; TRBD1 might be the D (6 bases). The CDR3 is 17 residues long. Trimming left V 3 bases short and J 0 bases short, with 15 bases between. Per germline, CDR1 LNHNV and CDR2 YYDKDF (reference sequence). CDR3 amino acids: CATSRPRQAYSNQPQHF. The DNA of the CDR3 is TGTGCCACCAGCAGGCCCAGACAGGCTTATAGCAATCAGCCCCAGCATTTT.

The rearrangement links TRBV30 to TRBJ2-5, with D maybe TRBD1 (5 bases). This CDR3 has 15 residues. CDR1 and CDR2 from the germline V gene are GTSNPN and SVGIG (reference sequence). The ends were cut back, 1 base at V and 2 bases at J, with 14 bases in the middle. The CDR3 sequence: CAWSGGFMSQETQYF. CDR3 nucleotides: TGTGCCTGGAGTGGGGGCTTTATGTCGCAAGAGACCCAGTACTTC. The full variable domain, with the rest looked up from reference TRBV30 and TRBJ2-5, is SQTIHQWPATLVQPVGSPLSLECTVEGTSNPNLYWYRQAAGRGLQLLFYSVGIGQISSEVPQNLSASRPQDRQFILSSKKLLLSDSGFYLCAWSGGFMSQETQYFGPGTRLLVL.

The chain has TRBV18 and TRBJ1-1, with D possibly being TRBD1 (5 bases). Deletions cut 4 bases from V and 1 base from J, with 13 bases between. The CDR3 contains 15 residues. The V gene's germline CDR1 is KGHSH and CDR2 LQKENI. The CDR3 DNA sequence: TGTGCCAGCTCACGTTCGACAGTCTCGAACACTGAAGCTTTCTTT. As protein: CASSRSTVSNTEAFF.

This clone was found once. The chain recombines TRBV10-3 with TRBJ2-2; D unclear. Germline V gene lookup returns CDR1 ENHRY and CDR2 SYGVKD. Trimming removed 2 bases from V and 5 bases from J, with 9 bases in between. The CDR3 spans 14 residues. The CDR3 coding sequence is TGTGCCATCAGTGAGACACTCGAGACCGGGGAGCTGTTTTTT. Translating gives CAISETLETGELFF.

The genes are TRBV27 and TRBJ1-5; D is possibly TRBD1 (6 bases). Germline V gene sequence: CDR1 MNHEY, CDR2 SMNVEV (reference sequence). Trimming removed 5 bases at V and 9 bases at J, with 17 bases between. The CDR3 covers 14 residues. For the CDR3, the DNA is TGTGCCAGCAGTAGTGATGAGTACAGGGCGCCCCAGCATTTT. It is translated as CASSSDEYRAPQHF.

CDR3 nucleotide sequence: TGTGCCAGCAGCTTACGCCTCATGTGGGGCGCCGAGCAGTACTTC. This encodes CASSLRLMWGAEQYF. The chain uses TRBV7-8 and TRBJ2-7, with D tentatively TRBD1 (5 bases). The CDR3 has 15 amino acids. Germline-derived CDR1 and CDR2 are SGHVS and FQNEAQ. V was clipped by 2 bases and J by 6 bases, with 17 bases between them.

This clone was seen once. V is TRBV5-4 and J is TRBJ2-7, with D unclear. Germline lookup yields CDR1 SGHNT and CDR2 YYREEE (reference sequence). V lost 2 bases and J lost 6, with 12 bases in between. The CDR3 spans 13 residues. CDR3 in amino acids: CASSFGVYGEQYV. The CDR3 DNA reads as TGTGCCAGCAGCTTCGGAGTTTACGGCGAGCAGTACGTC.

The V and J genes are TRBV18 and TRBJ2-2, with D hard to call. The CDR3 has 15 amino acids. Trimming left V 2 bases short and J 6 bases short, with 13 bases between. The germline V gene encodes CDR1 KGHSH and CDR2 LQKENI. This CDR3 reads CASSPGQATAGELFF. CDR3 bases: TGTGCCAGCTCACCAGGGCAGGCTACCGCCGGGGAGCTGTTTTTT.

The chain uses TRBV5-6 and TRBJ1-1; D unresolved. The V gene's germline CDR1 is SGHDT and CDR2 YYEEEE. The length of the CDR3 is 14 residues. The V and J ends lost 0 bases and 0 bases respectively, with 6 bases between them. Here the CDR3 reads CASSLAYVNTEAFF. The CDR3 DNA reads TGTGCCAGCAGCTTGGCCTATGTGAACACTGAAGCTTTCTTT.

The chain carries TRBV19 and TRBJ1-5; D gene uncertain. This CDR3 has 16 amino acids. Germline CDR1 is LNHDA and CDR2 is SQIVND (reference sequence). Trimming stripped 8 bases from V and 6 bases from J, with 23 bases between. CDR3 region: CASSLRPASVVQPQHF. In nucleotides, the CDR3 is TGTGCCAGTTCCCTCCGGCCCGCGAGCGTTGTTCAGCCCCAGCATTTT.

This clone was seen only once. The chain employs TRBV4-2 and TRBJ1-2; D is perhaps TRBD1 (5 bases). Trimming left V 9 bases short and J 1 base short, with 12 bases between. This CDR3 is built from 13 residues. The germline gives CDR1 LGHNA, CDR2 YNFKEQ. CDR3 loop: CASSTQGNYGYTF. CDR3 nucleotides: TGTGCCAGTTCCACCCAGGGTAACTATGGCTACACCTTC.

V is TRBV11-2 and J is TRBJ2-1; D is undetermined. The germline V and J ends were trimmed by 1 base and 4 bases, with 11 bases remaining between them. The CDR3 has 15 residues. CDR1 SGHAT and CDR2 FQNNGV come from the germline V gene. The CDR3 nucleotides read TGTGCCAGCAGCTTAGGGTCAGAGGAGTACAATGAGCAGTTCTTC. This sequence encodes CASSLGSEEYNEQFF.

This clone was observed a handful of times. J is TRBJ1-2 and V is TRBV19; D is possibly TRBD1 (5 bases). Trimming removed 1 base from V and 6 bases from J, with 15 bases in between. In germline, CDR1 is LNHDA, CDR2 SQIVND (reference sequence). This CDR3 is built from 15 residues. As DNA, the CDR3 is TGTGCCAGTAGTATAGGGCAGGGATATCGAGATGGCTACACCTTC. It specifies CASSIGQGYRDGYTF.

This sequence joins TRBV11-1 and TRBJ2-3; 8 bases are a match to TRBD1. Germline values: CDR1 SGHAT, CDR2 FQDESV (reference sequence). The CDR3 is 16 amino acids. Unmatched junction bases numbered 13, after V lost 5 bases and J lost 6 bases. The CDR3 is CASSARAAGGWDTQYF. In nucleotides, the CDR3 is TGTGCCAGCAGCGCCAGAGCCGCAGGGGGCTGGGATACGCAGTATTTT.

The CDR3 nucleotides are TGTGCCAGCAGTTTAGGGTGGGAGCGGGAGACCCAGTACTTC. Its protein is CASSLGWERETQYF. This rearrangement joins TRBV27 to TRBJ2-5, with D possibly TRBD2 on 5 matching bases. Germline values: CDR1 MNHEY, CDR2 SMNVEV (reference sequence). Deletions cut 2 bases from V and 5 bases from J, with 12 bases between. The CDR3 extends over 14 amino acids.

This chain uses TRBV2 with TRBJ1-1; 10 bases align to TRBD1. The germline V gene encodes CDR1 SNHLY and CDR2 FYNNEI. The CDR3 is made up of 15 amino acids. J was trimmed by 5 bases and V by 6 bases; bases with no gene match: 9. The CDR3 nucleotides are TGTGCCAGCAGGCCGGGGACAGGGGACTGGACTGAAGCTTTCTTT. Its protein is CASRPGTGDWTEAFF.

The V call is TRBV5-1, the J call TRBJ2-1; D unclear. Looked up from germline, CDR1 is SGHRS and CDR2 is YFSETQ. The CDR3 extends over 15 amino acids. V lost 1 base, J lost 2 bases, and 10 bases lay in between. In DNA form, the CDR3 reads TGCGCCAGCAGCTTGACTGATTCTCCCTACAATGAGCAGTTCTTC. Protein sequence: CASSLTDSPYNEQFF. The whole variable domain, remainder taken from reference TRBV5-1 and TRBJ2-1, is KAGVTQTPRYLIKTRGQQVTLSCSPISGHRSVSWYQQTPGQGLQFLFEYFSETQRNKGNFPGRFSGRQFSNSRSEMNVSTLELGDSALYLCASSLTDSPYNEQFFGPGTRLTVL.